This T cell receptor (beta chain) was identified in a study of T cell clones after liver transplantation. Study as a whole: TCRbeta sequencing after a pre-transplant mixed lymphocyte reaction identified graft-donor-reactive clones, later tracked in post-transplant blood. Three of eight recipients were HCV-positive; others had non-autoimmune, non-viral indications. Tolerance: complete withdrawal held at least one year, liver enzymes staying within twice normal.

The CDR3 spans 16 residues. The V gene's germline CDR1 is SNHLY and CDR2 FYNNEI. V lost 8 bases, J lost 10 bases, and 15 bases stayed unmatched. A few counts support this clone. TCRdb's copy holds only in-frame clones and misses some; the assay was immunoSEQ multiplex PCR. The top ten hold around 16% of the sample, which has just over 60,000 clones, over 70% seen once. Here the sequenced sample was CD4+ T cells from blood, taken before liver transplant. J is TRBJ1-6 and V is TRBV2; 9 bases fit TRBD1. This clonotype was sampled from a human donor who received a liver transplant. The CDR3: CASLRQGGQGRSPLHF. CDR3 DNA sequence: TGTGCCAGCTTACGACAGGGGGGACAGGGCAGATCACCCCTCCACTTT.